This T cell receptor (beta chain) originates from a study of cytomegalovirus exposure and HLA in healthy donors. Study-level findings and limits: Association of a missense DCLRE1C variant with TCR beta V- and J-gene trimming was reported in a later analysis. A reported reduction in N-insertions relative to the roughly 640-donor mean was seen in an Asian-associated ancestry cluster in a later analysis.

This clone has only a few counts. Its antigen is as yet unknown. Germline assignment: CDR1 MNHNS and CDR2 SASEGT. The CDR3 length is 14 residues. V was cut by 11 bases and J by 11 bases, with 28 bases left in between. The study ran its PCR with 60 Vbeta and 13 Jbeta primers. Clones were sequenced by immunoSEQ multiplex PCR, and TCRdb holds only the in-frame ones, with some missing. The table includes 200,000 to 250,000 clones, approximately 88% detected once. The J gene is TRBJ2-7, the V gene TRBV6-1; D unclear. The sample consisted of PBMCs. This sequence originates from a boy aged 2 to 10 in good health and CMV-seronegative. The CDR3 region has the DNA TGTGCCGGCCCCCTTGGGCACCCCAAAAGAGTGAAGTACTTC. This encodes CAGPLGHPKRVKYF.